This T cell receptor (beta chain) derives from a study of blood T cell repertoires in COVID-19. Sequencing was performed with immunoSEQ multiplex PCR; in TCRdb, only in-frame clones are kept and a portion is missing. The sample holds about 400,000 clones; around 89% are singletons and the top ten take more than 0.95%. The CDR3 loop spans 21 amino acids. The germline V gene has CDR1 WNHNN and CDR2 SYGVQD (reference sequence). The V segment lost 5 bases and the J segment 2 bases; nucleotides outside the gene matches: 22. This chain uses TRBV10-1 with TRBJ2-1; TRBD2 agrees at 9 bases. Source material: peripheral blood. The source of this sequence is a man aged 35-49 years with acute or convalescent COVID-19. The CDR3 sequence is CASSPGPIAGEPLGTYNEQFF. The CDR3 bases are TGCGCCAGCAGTCCCGGACCCATAGCGGGGGAGCCCCTCGGGACCTACAATGAGCAGTTCTTC.